This TCR beta chain was identified during a study of T-cell memory formation after mild COVID-19. About the study: In these data, TCR clusters were largely donor specific. Study-wide results and limits: Clones that contracted from day 15 to 85 had balanced CD4/CD8; later expanders were CD4+ biased. Clones that contracted clustered mainly in CM and EM if CD4+ and in EMRA if CD8+.

This CDR3 spans 14 amino acids. Germline V gives CDR1 SGHTA, CDR2 FQGNSA. V gave up 4 bases and J gave up 5 bases, with 14 bases separating them. With regard to this clonotype: The antigen is unknown.

TCRdb analysed the 5' RACE reads with MiXCR anew, one entry per CDR3 protein. The sample holds fewer than 150,000 distinct CDR3 sequences; roughly 6% are singletons and the top ten take 2% to 2.5%. The TCR was taken from an adult woman who had mild COVID-19 (a few samples of this study predate the infection). Cell type and time point are not known. This rearrangement joins TRBV7-2 to TRBJ1-1; D gene unclear. Sequencing was carried out using PBMCs or a T cell subset sorted from them (not recorded which). CDR3 in DNA: TGTGCCAGCAGCTCACCGGCACGGAGGACTGAAGCTTTCTTT. Protein sequence: CASSSPARRTEAFF.